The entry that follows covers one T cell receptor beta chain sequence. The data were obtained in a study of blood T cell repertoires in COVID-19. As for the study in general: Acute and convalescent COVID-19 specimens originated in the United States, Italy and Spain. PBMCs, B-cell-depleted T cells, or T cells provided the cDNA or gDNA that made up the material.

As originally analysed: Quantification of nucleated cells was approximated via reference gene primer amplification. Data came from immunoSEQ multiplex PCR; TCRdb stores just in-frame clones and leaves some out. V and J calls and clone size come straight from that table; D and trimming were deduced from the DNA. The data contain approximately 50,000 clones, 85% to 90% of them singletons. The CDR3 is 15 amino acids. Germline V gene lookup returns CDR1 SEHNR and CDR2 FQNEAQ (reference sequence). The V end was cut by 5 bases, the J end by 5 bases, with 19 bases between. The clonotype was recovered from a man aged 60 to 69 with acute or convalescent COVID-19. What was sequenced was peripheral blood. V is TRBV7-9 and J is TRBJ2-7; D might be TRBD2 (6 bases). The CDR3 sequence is CASSAQGGVPNEQYF. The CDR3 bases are TGTGCCAGCAGCGCCCAGGGCGGGGTCCCAAACGAGCAGTACTTC.